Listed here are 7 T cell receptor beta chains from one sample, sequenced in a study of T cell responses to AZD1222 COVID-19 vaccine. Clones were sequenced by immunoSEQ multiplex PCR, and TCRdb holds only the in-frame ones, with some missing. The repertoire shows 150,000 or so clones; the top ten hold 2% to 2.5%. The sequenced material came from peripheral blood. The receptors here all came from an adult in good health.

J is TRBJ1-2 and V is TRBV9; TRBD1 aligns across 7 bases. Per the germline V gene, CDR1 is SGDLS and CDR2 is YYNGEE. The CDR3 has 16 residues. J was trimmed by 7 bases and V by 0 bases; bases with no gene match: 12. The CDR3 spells CASSVANPGGVSGYTF. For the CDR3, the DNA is TGTGCCAGCAGCGTAGCTAATCCAGGGGGGGTGTCTGGCTACACCTTC.

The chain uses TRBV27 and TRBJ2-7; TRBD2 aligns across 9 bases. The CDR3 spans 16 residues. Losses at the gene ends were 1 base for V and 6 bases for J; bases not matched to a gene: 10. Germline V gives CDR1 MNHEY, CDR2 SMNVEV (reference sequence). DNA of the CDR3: TGTGCCAGCAGTTTATGGGCTAGCGGGGTCTATGCCGAGCAGTACTTC. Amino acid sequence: CASSLWASGVYAEQYF.

The CDR3: CASSPTRDRDGYTF. The CDR3 region has the DNA TGTGCCAGCAGCCCGACCCGGGACAGAGATGGCTACACCTTC. The chain couples TRBV11-2 to TRBJ1-2; 7 nucleotides agree with TRBD1. Germline V gene data show CDR1 as SGHAT and CDR2 as FQNNGV. Germline trimming cut 5 bases from V and 6 bases from J; bases unmatched to any gene: 9. This CDR3 has 14 residues.

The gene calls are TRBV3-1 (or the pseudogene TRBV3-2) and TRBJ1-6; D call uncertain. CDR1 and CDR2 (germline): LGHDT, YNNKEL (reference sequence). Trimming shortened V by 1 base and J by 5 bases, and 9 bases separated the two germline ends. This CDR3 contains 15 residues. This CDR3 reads CASSQGTGHNSPLHF. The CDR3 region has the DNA TGTGCCAGCAGCCAAGGAACCGGGCATAATTCACCCCTCCACTTT.

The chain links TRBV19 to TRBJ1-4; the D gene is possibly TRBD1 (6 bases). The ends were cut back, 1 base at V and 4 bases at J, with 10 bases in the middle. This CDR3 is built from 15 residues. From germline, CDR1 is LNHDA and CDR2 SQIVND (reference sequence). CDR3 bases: TGTGCCAGTAGTATAGGAGGACAGCTTAATGAAAAACTGTTTTTT. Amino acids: CASSIGGQLNEKLFF.

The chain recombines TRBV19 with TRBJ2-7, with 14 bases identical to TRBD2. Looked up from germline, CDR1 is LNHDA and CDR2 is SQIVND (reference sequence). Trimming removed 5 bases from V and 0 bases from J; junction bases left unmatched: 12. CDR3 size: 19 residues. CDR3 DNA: TGTGCCAGTAGTGCCGACGGCATGGGACTAGCGGGGGCCTCCTACGAGCAGTACTTC. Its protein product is CASSADGMGLAGASYEQYF.

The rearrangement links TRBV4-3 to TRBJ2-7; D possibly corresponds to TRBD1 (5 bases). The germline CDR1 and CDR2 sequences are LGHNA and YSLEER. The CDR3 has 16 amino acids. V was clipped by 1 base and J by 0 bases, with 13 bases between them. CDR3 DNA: TGCGCCAGCAGCCAAGGAGTTGGTCAGGGCTCCTACGAGCAGTACTTC. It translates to CASSQGVGQGSYEQYF.